The 5 T cell receptor beta chains presented below share a single source sample, sequenced in a study of EBV T-cell therapy then PD-1 blockade in nasopharyngeal carcinoma. This sample's treatment: AdE1-LMPpoly-expanded autologous EBV-specific T-cell therapy followed by anti-PD-1 nivolumab. No antigen is known for these receptors. Generated by immunoSEQ multiplex PCR, the TCRdb table keeps only in-frame clones and is missing some. The sample has 25,000 or so clones, over 70% seen once; the top ten hold roughly 29%. The sample consisted of CD8+ T cells from blood, taken at roughly day 60 from a patient whose treatment included autologous EBV-specific T cells and nivolumab. These receptors were obtained from a man between 40 and 49 years old with nasopharyngeal carcinoma.

The V call is TRBV5-6, the J call TRBJ1-6; D unresolved. This CDR3 is built from 13 residues. Trimming took off 4 bases at V and 7 bases at J, with 9 bases between the two ends. Germline CDR1 is SGHDT and CDR2 is YYEEEE. CDR3 residues: CASSLASNSPLHF. DNA of the CDR3: TGTGCCAGCAGCCTTGCCTCGAATTCACCCCTCCACTTT.

V usage is TRBV4-3 and J usage is TRBJ1-1; 11 bases match TRBD1. Trimming at V came to 0 bases and at J to 5 bases, leaving 2 bases not matched to a gene. The length of the CDR3 is 15 residues. Germline V gene sequence: CDR1 LGHNA, CDR2 YSLEER. CDR3 in amino acids: CASSQDGTGGTEAFF. The CDR3 DNA follows: TGCGCCAGCAGCCAAGACGGGACAGGGGGGACTGAAGCTTTCTTT.

The table lists this clone with a few counts. The chain has TRBV28 and TRBJ1-5, with D possibly matching TRBD1 (5 bases). CDR3 length equals 15 residues. In germline, CDR1 is MDHEN, CDR2 SYDVKM. V was trimmed by 5 bases and J by 3 bases, leaving 14 bases between them. DNA for the CDR3: TGTGCCAGCAGTCGGGGCGGCAGTAACAATCAGCCCCAGCATTTT. Translated, it gives CASSRGGSNNQPQHF.

This clone was picked up a small number of times. The V gene is TRBV23-1, the J gene TRBJ1-2; 8 nucleotides line up with TRBD1. TRBV23-1 is an open reading frame, and its role is uncertain. CDR3 length equals 15 residues. V was clipped by 0 bases and J by 4 bases; unmatched bases: 4. The CDR3 DNA sequence: TGCGCCAGCAGTCAATCGAGGACAGGGCCCTATGGCTACACCTTC. Translating it yields CASSQSRTGPYGYTF.

The V call is TRBV4-3, the J call TRBJ2-7, with D uncertain. Trimming took 1 base from V and 0 from J, leaving 7 bases between them. The germline gives CDR1 LGHNA, CDR2 YSLEER. The CDR3 extends over 14 amino acids. The CDR3 here is CASSQATHSYEQYF. CDR3 bases: TGCGCCAGCAGCCAAGCCACTCACTCCTACGAGCAGTACTTC.